This entry lists 7 T cell receptor beta chains sequenced from one sample in a study of cytotoxic CD8 clonotypes in ibrutinib-treated CLL. Sequencing was performed with immunoSEQ multiplex PCR; in TCRdb, only in-frame clones are kept and a portion is missing. Of about 300,000 clones listed, approximately 79% are singletons. Sequences were derived from PBMCs, sampled at disease progression, from a patient treated with ibrutinib. The source of these receptors is a human donor with chronic lymphocytic leukemia.

The chain uses TRBV1 and TRBJ2-1; no check of the table's D call, TRBD2, against the DNA was made. TRBV1 is termed a pseudogene. The CDR3 covers 15 residues. CDR3 DNA sequence: TGCACCAGCAGATTCGAGCGGGAGCGGGGGAATGAGCAGTTCTTC. It codes for CTSRFERERGNEQFF.

The V gene is TRBV27, the J gene TRBJ2-2, with D unclear. The CDR3 runs to 14 residues. The V gene lost 5 bases and the J gene lost 1 base, with 8 bases spanning the gap. Germline CDR1 reads MNHEY; CDR2 reads SMNVEV (reference sequence). The CDR3 nucleotides read TGTGCCAGCAGTCCCGGAATGAACACCGGGGAGCTGTTTTTT. Translation gives CASSPGMNTGELFF.

The chain combines TRBV2 with TRBJ2-1; no reliable D call. Germline V gene sequence: CDR1 SNHLY, CDR2 FYNNEI. The CDR3 runs 15 residues. Trimming removed 0 bases from V and 2 bases from J, with 8 bases in between. CDR3 nucleotides: TGTGCCAGCAGTGAAGCGCCGGGTCCCTACAATGAGCAGTTCTTC. This encodes CASSEAPGPYNEQFF.

This clone was seen a few times. The genes are TRBV4-2 and TRBJ2-7, with 9 bases fitting TRBD1. The CDR3 length is 16 residues. Germline CDR1 LGHNA, CDR2 YNFKEQ. Losses at the gene ends were 1 base for V and 2 bases for J; bases not matched to a gene: 6. This CDR3 reads CASSQVEWDRAYEQYF. The CDR3 bases are TGTGCCAGCAGCCAAGTCGAGTGGGACAGGGCCTACGAGCAGTACTTC.

The chain links TRBV5-5 to TRBJ2-1, with no clear D. The CDR3 is made up of 14 amino acids. Germline CDR1 is SGHKS and CDR2 is YYEKEE (reference sequence). The V gene lost 4 bases and the J gene lost 3 bases, with 11 bases spanning the gap. The CDR3 region is CASSQVVSYNEQFF. The CDR3, as DNA: TGTGCCAGCAGCCAGGTGGTTAGCTACAATGAGCAGTTCTTC.

Only a few counts were recorded for this clone. V and J are TRBV5-6 and TRBJ2-2, with D uncertain. The CDR3 loop spans 13 amino acids. Deletions cut 0 bases from V and 3 bases from J, with 3 bases between. CDR1 is SGHDT, CDR2 YYEEEE, per germline. Here the CDR3 DNA reads TGTGCCAGCAGCTTGGACTACACCGGGGAGCTGTTTTTT. Its translation is CASSLDYTGELFF.

The sample holds a few counts of this clone. This chain joins TRBV7-2 and TRBJ2-5, with a weak D call TRBD1 (6 bases). Germline CDR1 reads SGHTA; CDR2 reads FQGNSA. This CDR3 comprises 14 residues. With 5 bases removed from V and 4 bases from J, the gap between germline ends came to 14 bases. In nucleotides, the CDR3 is TGTGCCAGCAGCCCCAACAGGGTTGGAGAGACCCAGTACTTC. This gives the protein CASSPNRVGETQYF.